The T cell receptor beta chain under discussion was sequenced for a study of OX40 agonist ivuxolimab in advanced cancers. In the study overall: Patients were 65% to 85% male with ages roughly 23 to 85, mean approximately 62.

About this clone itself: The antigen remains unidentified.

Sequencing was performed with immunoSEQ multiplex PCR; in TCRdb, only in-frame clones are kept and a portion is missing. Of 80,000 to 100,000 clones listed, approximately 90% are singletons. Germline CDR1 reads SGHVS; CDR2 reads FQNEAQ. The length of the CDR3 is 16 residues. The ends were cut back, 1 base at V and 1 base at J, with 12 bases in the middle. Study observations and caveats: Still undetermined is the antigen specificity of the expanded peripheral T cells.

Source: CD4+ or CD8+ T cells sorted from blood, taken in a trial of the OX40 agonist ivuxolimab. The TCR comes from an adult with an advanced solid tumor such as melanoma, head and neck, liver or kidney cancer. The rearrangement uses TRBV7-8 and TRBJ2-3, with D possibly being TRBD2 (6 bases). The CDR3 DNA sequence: TGTGCCAGCAGCTTAGGGAGGGTGTCCCGCACAGATACGCAGTATTTT. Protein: CASSLGRVSRTDTQYF. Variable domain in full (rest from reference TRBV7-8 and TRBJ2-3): GAGVSQSPRYKVAKRGQDVALRCDPISGHVSLFWYQQALGQGPEFLTYFQNEAQLDKSGLPSDRFFAERPEGSVSTLKIQRTQQEDSAVYLCASSLGRVSRTDTQYFGPGTRLTVL.